What follows is one TCR beta chain and its context. In its sample, this clonotype was seen a few times. Its antigen target is currently unknown. No base quality values were provided; no much bigger clone lies one nucleotide off. Library construction relied on PCR. Instrument used: Illumina HiSeq 2500. To normalize quantification of the TCRbeta repertoire, the TCR libraries were built with molecular barcoding that relied on unique molecular identifiers. TCRdb's own reprocessing of the public reads used fastp at Q25 and MiXCR and kept productive beta chains. CDR3 protein duplicates are merged, each entry listing the most common genes and DNA. The sample contains about 610,000 distinct CDR3 sequences, approximately 10% of them found a single time. Less than 5% of the sample is taken by the ten largest. The data were obtained in a study of T-cell reconstitution after alpha-beta-depleted transplantation in children (dated by TCRdb to between 2015 and 2016). For the study in its entirety: Using TCR repertoire profiling, the study quantitatively followed how T-cell immune reconstitution unfolded in children after TCRalphabeta/CD19-depleted allogeneic hematopoietic cell transplantation.

Taken from cysteine to phenylalanine, the CDR3 has 17 residues. Solely the CDR3 DNA is kept, with 51 bases framed from the first base. Taken from the germline V gene, the CDR1 and CDR2 loops are MNHEY and SVGEGT. V and J are trimmed by 7 bases and 3 bases, and the gene matches miss 15 bases of the junction. The material sequenced was PBMCs from the stem cell graft donor, taken from the stem cell graft. The chain is assembled from TRBV6-2 or TRBV6-3 and TRBJ1-5; 7 junctional bases match TRBD1. This sequence originates from a human donor who donated a stem cell graft to a child with acute myeloid leukemia. The base sequence is TGTGCCAGCACTCAACGGAAGGGGGCCTCCTCCAATCAGCCCCAGCATTTT. The resulting protein is CASTQRKGASSNQPQHF.